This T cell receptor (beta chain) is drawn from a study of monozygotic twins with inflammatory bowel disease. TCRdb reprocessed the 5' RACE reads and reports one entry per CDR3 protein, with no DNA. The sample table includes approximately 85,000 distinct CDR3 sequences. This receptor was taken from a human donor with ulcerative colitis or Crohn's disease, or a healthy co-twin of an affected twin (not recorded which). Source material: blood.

The CDR3 here is CASREPNTGELFF. The chain has TRBV6-1 and TRBJ2-2. The CDR3 loop spans 13 amino acids. CDR1 and CDR2 (germline): MNHNS, SASEGT.